This T cell receptor beta chain was found in a study of blood T cell repertoires in COVID-19. Study-wide background: Samples representing acute and convalescent COVID-19 were sourced from the United States, Italy and Spain. PBMCs, B-cell-depleted T cells, or T cells provided the cDNA or gDNA that made up the material.

Authors' data handling: Researchers report that nucleated cell counts were estimated from reference gene primer amplification. Generated by immunoSEQ multiplex PCR, the TCRdb table keeps only in-frame clones and is missing some. V, J and clone size were drawn from that table, and D and trimming were deduced from the DNA. Seen here are 55,000 to 75,000 clones, 81% observed once, and the top ten hold 9.2%. The germline CDR1 and CDR2 sequences are ENHRY and SYGVKD. V lost 0 bases, J lost 7 bases, and 7 bases lay in between. The CDR3 has 13 residues. This receptor was obtained from a human donor in a cohort sampled during active COVID-19. Source material: peripheral blood. The genes are TRBV10-3 and TRBJ2-4; D unclear. CDR3 loop: CAISESTGNIQYF. In nucleotides, the CDR3 is TGTGCCATCAGTGAGTCGACCGGGAACATTCAGTACTTC.